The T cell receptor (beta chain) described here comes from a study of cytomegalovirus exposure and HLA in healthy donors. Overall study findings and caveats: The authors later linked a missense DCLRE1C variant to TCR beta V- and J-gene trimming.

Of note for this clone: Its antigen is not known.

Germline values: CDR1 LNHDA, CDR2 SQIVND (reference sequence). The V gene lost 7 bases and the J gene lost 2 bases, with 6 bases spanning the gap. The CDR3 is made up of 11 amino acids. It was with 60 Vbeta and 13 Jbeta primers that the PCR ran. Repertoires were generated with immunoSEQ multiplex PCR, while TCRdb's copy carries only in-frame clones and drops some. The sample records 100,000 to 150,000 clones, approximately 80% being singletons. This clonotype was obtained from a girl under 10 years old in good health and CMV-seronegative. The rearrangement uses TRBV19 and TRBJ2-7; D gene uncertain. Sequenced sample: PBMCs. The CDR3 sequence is CASINTYEQYF. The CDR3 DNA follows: TGTGCCAGTATTAACACCTACGAGCAGTACTTC. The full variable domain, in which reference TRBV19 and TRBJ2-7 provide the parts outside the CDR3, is DGGITQSPKYLFRKEGQNVTLSCEQNLNHDAMYWYRQDPGQGLRLIYYSQIVNDFQKGDIAEGYSVSREKKESFPLTVTSAQKNPTAFYLCASINTYEQYFGPGTRLTVT.